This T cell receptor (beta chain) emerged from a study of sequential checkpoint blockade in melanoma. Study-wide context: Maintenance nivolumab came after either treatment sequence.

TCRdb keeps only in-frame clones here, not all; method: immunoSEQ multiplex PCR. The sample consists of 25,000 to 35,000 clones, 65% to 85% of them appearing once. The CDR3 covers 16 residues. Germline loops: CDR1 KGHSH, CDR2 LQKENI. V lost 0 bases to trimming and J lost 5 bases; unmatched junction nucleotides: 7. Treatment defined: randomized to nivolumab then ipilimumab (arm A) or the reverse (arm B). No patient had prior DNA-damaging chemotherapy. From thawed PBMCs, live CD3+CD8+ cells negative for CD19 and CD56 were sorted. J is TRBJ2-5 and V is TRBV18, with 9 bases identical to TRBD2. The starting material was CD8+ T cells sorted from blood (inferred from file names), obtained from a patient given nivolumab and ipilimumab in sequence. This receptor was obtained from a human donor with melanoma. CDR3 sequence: CASSPPGGRAGETQYF. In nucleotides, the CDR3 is TGTGCCAGCTCACCACCCGGCGGGAGGGCCGGGGAGACCCAGTACTTC.